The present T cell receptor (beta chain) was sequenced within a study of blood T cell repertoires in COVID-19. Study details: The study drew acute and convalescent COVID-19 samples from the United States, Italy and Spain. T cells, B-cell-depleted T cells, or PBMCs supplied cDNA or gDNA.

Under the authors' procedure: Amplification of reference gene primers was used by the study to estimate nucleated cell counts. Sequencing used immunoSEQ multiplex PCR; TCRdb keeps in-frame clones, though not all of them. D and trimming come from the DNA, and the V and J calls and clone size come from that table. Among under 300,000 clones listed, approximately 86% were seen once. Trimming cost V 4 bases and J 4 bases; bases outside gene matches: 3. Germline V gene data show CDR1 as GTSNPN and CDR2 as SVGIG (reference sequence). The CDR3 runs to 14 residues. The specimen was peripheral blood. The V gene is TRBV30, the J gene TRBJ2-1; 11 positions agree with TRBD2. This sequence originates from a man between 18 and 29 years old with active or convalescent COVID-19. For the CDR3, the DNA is TGTGCCTGGACTCTAGCGGGAGGTTACAATGAGCAGTTCTTC. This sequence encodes CAWTLAGGYNEQFF.